The 19 T cell receptor beta chains below all came from one sample that was sequenced in a study of cytomegalovirus exposure and HLA in healthy donors (dated by TCRdb to 2015 to 2018). Library method: the immunoSEQ multiplex PCR assay. For the multiplex PCR, a mixture combining 60 forward primers for TCR Vbeta segments and 13 reverse primers for TCR Jbeta segments was used. TCRdb retrieved this table from immuneACCESS and kept in-frame rearrangements only. Not all clones are present; in checked studies, unresolved V genes account for under half, and no reason is known for the remainder. This sample lists about 160,000 clones; roughly 80% were detected once. The ten largest clones represent approximately 1.3% of the sample. The sequencing sample was made of PBMCs. Source of these receptors: a man aged 25 to 45 in good health and CMV-seronegative.

The chain is built from TRBV9 and TRBJ2-3; 8 positions match TRBD2. The CDR3 consists of 19 residues. V shed 0 bases, J shed 2 bases, and the junction held 14 bases outside the gene matches. Germline V gene lookup returns CDR1 SGDLS and CDR2 YYNGEE. The CDR3 region has the DNA TGTGCCAGCAGCGTAGAAGTTTGGAGCGGGAGATCCATCACAGATACGCAGTATTTT. It codes for CASSVEVWSGRSITDTQYF.

The chain links TRBV5-4 to TRBJ2-1, with 13 bases aligning to TRBD2. V lost 1 base, J lost 9 bases, and 7 bases stayed unmatched. The CDR3 covers 16 residues. CDR1 SGHNT and CDR2 YYREEE come from the germline V gene (reference sequence). This CDR3 reads CASSLSGLAGSVEQFF. The CDR3 DNA follows: TGTGCCAGCAGCTTGTCGGGACTAGCGGGATCGGTTGAGCAGTTCTTC.

The chain is built from TRBV10-1 and TRBJ2-1; a possible D gene is TRBD1 (6 bases). The V gene lost 4 bases and the J gene lost 8 bases, with 12 bases spanning the gap. The V gene's germline CDR1 is WNHNN and CDR2 SYGVQD (reference sequence). CDR3 length: 13 residues. CDR3 sequence reads: CASSGDQGYEQFF. The DNA of the CDR3 is TGCGCCAGCAGTGGAGACCAGGGGTATGAGCAGTTCTTC.

This chain joins TRBV6-1 and TRBJ2-7, with D uncertain. V was clipped by 1 base and J by 3 bases, with 7 bases between them. In germline, CDR1 is MNHNS, CDR2 SASEGT. This CDR3 region has 13 residues. CDR3 sequence: CASSEGEYYEQYF. The CDR3 nucleotides read TGTGCCAGCAGTGAAGGAGAATACTACGAGCAGTACTTC.

The gene calls are TRBV6-5 and TRBJ1-4; TRBD1 matches at 9 bases. In germline, CDR1 is MNHEY, CDR2 SVGAGI. V trimming: 5 bases; J trimming: 8 bases; junction bases outside the gene matches: 3. The length of the CDR3 is 13 residues. CDR3: CASSRDRDEKLFF. CDR3 in DNA: TGTGCCAGCAGTAGGGACAGGGACGAAAAACTGTTTTTT.

The chain links TRBV5-1 to TRBJ2-4, with 8 nucleotides matching TRBD1. The CDR3 has 15 amino acids. The junction had 11 bases not matched to a gene; V was cut back by 7 bases and J by 5 bases. CDR1 is SGHRS, CDR2 YFSETQ, per germline. The CDR3 DNA sequence: TGCGCCAGCTGCGATATGGGACAGGCACAAAACATTCAGTACTTC. It is translated as CASCDMGQAQNIQYF.

This clone was counted a few times. This rearrangement joins TRBV7-2 to TRBJ2-3; D is ambiguous. The CDR3 consists of 16 residues. Germline V CDR1 and CDR2: SGHTA, FQGNSA. Trimming stripped 7 bases from V and 6 bases from J, with 23 bases between. In DNA form, the CDR3 reads TGTGCCAGCACCCCATCCGCAGGCCTAAGTAGGGATACGCAGTATTTT. Protein sequence: CASTPSAGLSRDTQYF.

The chain combines TRBV20-1 with TRBJ2-7; possibly TRBD1 for D (6 bases). The germline V and J ends were trimmed by 5 bases and 3 bases, with 8 bases remaining between them. The germline CDR1 and CDR2 sequences are DFQATT and SNEGSKA (reference sequence). CDR3 size: 11 residues. The DNA of the CDR3 is TGCAGTGCTTACAGGGACTACGAGCAGTACTTC. Encoded protein: CSAYRDYEQYF.

Note on this clone: Germline is not matched at one junction end, which may reflect a read error. This chain links TRBV7-7 with TRBJ1-1, with D possibly matching TRBD1 (6 bases). The CDR3 has 14 residues. The germline V gene has CDR1 SSHAT and CDR2 FNYEAQ (reference sequence). CDR3 protein: CASSYRDTNTEAFF. The CDR3 region has the DNA TGTGCTAGCAGCTACCGGGACACGAACACTGAAGCTTTCTTT.

The genes are TRBV11-2 and TRBJ2-5; 7 nucleotides match TRBD2. Trimming removed 3 bases from V and 5 bases from J; junction bases left unmatched: 6. The CDR3 contains 14 residues. Per germline, CDR1 SGHAT and CDR2 FQNNGV. The CDR3 bases are TGTGCCAGCAGCTTTCCCGGGGAGGGCGAGACCCAGTACTTC. This encodes CASSFPGEGETQYF.

The chain couples TRBV7-9 to TRBJ1-6; perhaps TRBD1 as D (5 bases). This CDR3 comprises 15 residues. The V end was cut by 6 bases, the J end by 5 bases, with 14 bases between. Per germline, CDR1 SEHNR and CDR2 FQNEAQ (reference sequence). CDR3 region: CASRGKGYDNSPLHF. CDR3 bases: TGTGCCAGCAGGGGGAAGGGGTACGATAATTCACCCCTCCACTTT.

With regard to this clone: At the DNA level, this CDR3 is encoded by other sequences in the same sample as well. The chain joins TRBV5-1 to TRBJ2-5; 8 positions match TRBD1. CDR3 length equals 13 residues. Losses at the gene ends were 4 bases for V and 4 bases for J; bases not matched to a gene: 3. Germline V gene sequence: CDR1 SGHRS, CDR2 YFSETQ. As DNA, the CDR3 is TGCGCCAGCAGCCCAGGACAGGGAGAGACCCAGTACTTC. Residues: CASSPGQGETQYF.

V usage is TRBV7-3 and J usage is TRBJ2-2; TRBD2 aligns across 8 bases. CDR1 and CDR2 (germline): SGHTA, FQGTGA. J was trimmed by 6 bases and V by 8 bases; bases with no gene match: 20. The CDR3 loop spans 18 amino acids. The CDR3 loop is CASSIAGPPSGRSGELFF. The CDR3, as DNA: TGTGCCAGCTCAATAGCGGGGCCCCCCTCAGGGAGGTCCGGGGAGCTGTTTTTT.

Worth noting for this clone: Relative to the germline gene, one junction end is altered; a read error may explain this. The J gene is TRBJ1-2, the V gene TRBV9, with a possible D match to TRBD1 (5 bases). Germline V gives CDR1 SGDLS, CDR2 YYNGEE. This CDR3 has 14 residues. Written as DNA, the CDR3 is TGTGCCAGCAGCGTAGGAAGGGGCCCAGGGAGGCCCTACTTC. This gives the protein CASSVGRGPGRPYF.

J is TRBJ2-1 and V is TRBV18; unclear D gene. This CDR3 comprises 11 residues. CDR1 is KGHSH and CDR2 is LQKENI in the germline V gene. V dropped 9 bases and J dropped 4 bases, with 7 bases sitting between them. CDR3 in DNA: TGTGCCAGTCGCGAATACAATGAGCAGTTCTTC. This sequence encodes CASREYNEQFF.

This chain uses TRBV9 with TRBJ2-5, with no clear D. This CDR3 has 15 residues. Germline CDR1 SGDLS, CDR2 YYNGEE. Trimming removed 1 base at V and 0 bases at J, with 10 bases between. The CDR3 nucleotides are TGTGCCAGCAGCGTAAGCCCTATTTACCAAGAGACCCAGTACTTC. The encoded protein is CASSVSPIYQETQYF.

The CDR3 here is CASSLFWSGELFF. In nucleotides, the CDR3 is TGTGCCAGCAGCTTATTCTGGAGCGGGGAGCTGTTTTTT. This sequence joins TRBV7-2 and TRBJ2-2, with D unresolved. The CDR3 is 13 amino acids. Trimming took off 2 bases at V and 7 bases at J, with 8 bases between the two ends. Per the germline V gene, CDR1 is SGHTA and CDR2 is FQGNSA.

V and J are TRBV5-4 and TRBJ2-1, with 11 bases fitting TRBD2. This CDR3 region has 16 residues. The V segment lost 4 bases and the J segment 0 bases; nucleotides outside the gene matches: 3. Germline CDR1 is SGHNT and CDR2 is YYREEE (reference sequence). The CDR3, as DNA: TGTGCCAGCAGCGCAGGGACTAGCGGCTCCTACAATGAGCAGTTCTTC. As protein: CASSAGTSGSYNEQFF.

The chain uses TRBV7-2 and TRBJ1-1; 8 nucleotides agree with TRBD1. The V gene end was trimmed by 2 bases and the J gene end by 5 bases; junction bases not matched to a gene: 4. CDR3 length equals 14 residues. Germline assignment: CDR1 SGHTA and CDR2 FQGNSA. The CDR3 reads CASSLQGAGTEAFF. The CDR3, as DNA: TGTGCCAGCAGCTTACAGGGGGCCGGGACTGAAGCTTTCTTT.